The 27 T cell receptor beta chains below were found in one sample sequenced in a study of cytomegalovirus exposure and HLA in healthy donors. The PCR had 60 Vbeta and 13 Jbeta primers. Sequencing was performed with immunoSEQ multiplex PCR; in TCRdb, only in-frame clones are kept and a portion is missing. The top ten hold roughly 1% of the sample, which has some 220,000 clones, around 89% seen once. Sequencing was performed on PBMCs. Receptor source: a woman between 18 and 30 years old in good health and CMV-seronegative.

CDR3 in DNA: TGTGCCAGCAGTTACTCCCTCGGACAGGGTCTAGATACGCAGTATTTT. Its translation: CASSYSLGQGLDTQYF. V and J are TRBV6-6 and TRBJ2-3, with TRBD1 identical over 8 bases. Germline V gene sequence: CDR1 MNHNY, CDR2 SVGAGI (reference sequence). J was trimmed by 5 bases and V by 0 bases; bases with no gene match: 7. The CDR3 loop spans 16 amino acids.

The chain employs TRBV18 and TRBJ2-7, with 7 bases matching TRBD1. With 3 bases clipped from V and 1 base from J, the junction kept 9 bases outside the gene matches. The CDR3 sequence is 16 residues long. Germline V gene lookup returns CDR1 KGHSH and CDR2 LQKENI. In DNA form, the CDR3 reads TGTGCCAGCTCACCCGGCCACGGGACAGTGTCCTACGAGCAGTACTTC. Amino acids: CASSPGHGTVSYEQYF.

In this sample, this clone turned up once. The chain links TRBV21-1 to TRBJ1-2. TRBV21-1 is a documented pseudogene. CDR3 length: 12 amino acids. CDR3 protein: CASSNMSDGYTF. The CDR3 DNA is TGTGCCAGCAGCAACATGTCGGATGGCTACACCTTC.

The chain carries TRBV7-9 and TRBJ2-3; TRBD2 matches 11 bases. CDR1 and CDR2 from the germline V gene are SEHNR and FQNEAQ (reference sequence). The CDR3 spans 17 residues. V dropped 2 bases and J dropped 2; count of bases not matched to a gene: 6. The CDR3 sequence is CASSLRASGGSTDTQYF. DNA of the CDR3: TGTGCCAGCAGCTTAAGGGCTAGCGGGGGGTCCACAGATACGCAGTATTTT.

V gene TRBV4-2 combines with J gene TRBJ1-4; D might be TRBD1 (5 bases). This CDR3 spans 16 amino acids. Germline V gene data show CDR1 as LGHNA and CDR2 as YNFKEQ. The V end lost 1 base, the J end lost 7 bases, and 16 bases lay between the germline ends. The CDR3 is CASSQGAQTVSEKLFF. CDR3 nucleotides: TGTGCCAGCAGCCAAGGGGCTCAGACAGTGTCTGAAAAACTGTTTTTT.

The chain is built from TRBV6-5 and TRBJ1-2; D is undetermined. This CDR3 contains 16 residues. Germline V gene data show CDR1 as MNHEY and CDR2 as SVGAGI. V lost 4 bases, J lost 9 bases, and 24 bases lay in between. The CDR3 reads CASSSVSAETQKSYTF. The CDR3 DNA is TGTGCCAGCAGTTCGGTGTCCGCGGAGACCCAAAAGAGCTACACCTTC.

V is TRBV6-6 and J is TRBJ2-7, with 8 bases aligning to TRBD2. CDR3 length: 13 amino acids. Germline assignment: CDR1 MNHNY and CDR2 SVGAGI (reference sequence). Trimming cost V 11 bases and J 4 bases; bases outside gene matches: 10. The CDR3 spells CAAQPSGGYEQYF. The CDR3 DNA sequence: TGTGCCGCTCAGCCGTCGGGGGGGTACGAGCAGTACTTC.

The chain is built from TRBV7-9 and TRBJ1-1; D is unclear. Germline V gives CDR1 SEHNR, CDR2 FQNEAQ (reference sequence). V lost 2 bases and J lost 1, with 5 bases in between. The CDR3 is made up of 13 amino acids. CDR3 residues: CASSLLSNTEAFF. In DNA, the CDR3 is TGTGCCAGCAGCTTATTATCGAACACTGAAGCTTTCTTT.

This clone was picked up one time. The chain links TRBV7-9 to TRBJ2-7; D is perhaps TRBD2 (6 bases). The CDR3 extends over 13 amino acids. The germline CDR1 and CDR2 sequences are SEHNR and FQNEAQ (reference sequence). The ends were cut back, 5 bases at V and 1 base at J, with 9 bases in the middle. The CDR3 reads CASSGRDSYEQYF. Here the CDR3 DNA reads TGTGCCAGCAGCGGGCGGGATTCCTACGAGCAGTACTTC.

The CDR3 DNA reads TGTGCCAGCAGCCAGAACGGGGTTAAGGCGCAGTATTTT. It specifies CASSQNGVKAQYF. The chain carries TRBV7-2 and TRBJ2-3; D possibly corresponds to TRBD2 (5 bases). Germline V gene data show CDR1 as SGHTA and CDR2 as FQGNSA. The CDR3 totals 13 residues. The V and J ends lost 5 bases and 10 bases respectively, with 16 bases between them. Drawing the rest from reference TRBV7-2 and TRBJ2-3, the complete variable domain is GAGVSQSPSNKVTEKGKDVELRCDPISGHTALYWYRQSLGQGLEFLIYFQGNSAPDKSGLPSDRFSAERTGGSVSTLTIQRTQQEDSAVYLCASSQNGVKAQYFGPGTRLTVL.

The genes are TRBV2 and TRBJ2-1; TRBD2 aligns across 12 bases. This CDR3 contains 11 residues. Unmatched junction bases numbered 5, after V lost 7 bases and J lost 16 bases. Germline values: CDR1 SNHLY, CDR2 FYNNEI. CDR3 in DNA: TGTGCCAGCATTGGACTAGCGGGAAAATTCTTC. Its protein product is CASIGLAGKFF.

The chain carries TRBV7-9 and TRBJ2-1; D might be TRBD2 (5 bases). CDR1 SEHNR and CDR2 FQNEAQ come from the germline V gene (reference sequence). This CDR3 spans 15 amino acids. Trimming removed 4 bases from V and 8 bases from J, with 18 bases in between. CDR3 loop: CASSYDMSTGDEQFF. The CDR3 nucleotides are TGTGCCAGCAGCTACGATATGAGTACCGGGGATGAGCAGTTCTTC.

This clone came up once. The chain recombines TRBV18 with TRBJ2-2; D is unclear. The CDR3 has 13 residues. The V gene lost 9 bases and the J gene lost 5 bases, with 13 bases spanning the gap. Germline-derived CDR1 and CDR2 are KGHSH and LQKENI. CDR3 amino acids: CASEVRGTGELFF. As DNA, the CDR3 is TGTGCCAGTGAGGTACGAGGTACCGGGGAGCTGTTTTTT.

This rearrangement joins TRBV7-2 to TRBJ1-2; possibly TRBD1 for D (6 bases). Germline CDR1 and CDR2: SGHTA and FQGNSA. The CDR3 runs to 16 residues. Trimming removed 2 bases from V and 4 bases from J, with 17 bases in between. The CDR3: CASSLSQDSVSYGYTF. The CDR3 DNA reads as TGTGCCAGCAGCTTATCTCAGGACAGCGTAAGCTATGGCTACACCTTC.

This CDR3 reads CASSLGLAGSYEQYF. CDR3 sequence (DNA): TGTGCCAGCAGCTTGGGACTAGCGGGCTCCTACGAGCAGTACTTC. This sequence joins TRBV5-6 and TRBJ2-7; 10 bases line up with TRBD2. Unmatched junction bases numbered 0, after V lost 0 bases and J lost 0 bases. The CDR3 sequence is 15 residues long. Germline V gene data show CDR1 as SGHDT and CDR2 as YYEEEE.

Note on this clone: Germline is not matched at one junction end, which may reflect a read error. This chain links TRBV18 with TRBJ1-1, with D tentatively TRBD1 (6 bases). Germline CDR1 reads KGHSH; CDR2 reads LQKENI. The CDR3 is 14 amino acids. CDR3 protein: CASSLFRDNTGAFF. Here the CDR3 DNA reads TGTGCCAGCTCGCTTTTCCGGGACAACACTGGAGCTTTCTTT.

The chain uses TRBV13 and TRBJ2-3, with 11 bases fitting TRBD2. Looked up from germline, CDR1 is PRHDT and CDR2 is FYEKMQ (reference sequence). This CDR3 is built from 16 residues. J gave up 5 bases and V 2 bases, and 6 bases lay outside the gene matches. The CDR3 DNA sequence: TGTGCCAGCAGCTTACGACTAGCGGGAAGAGGAGATACGCAGTATTTT. Its translation: CASSLRLAGRGDTQYF.

The chain couples TRBV6-1 to TRBJ1-1; 7 bases are a match to TRBD1. V lost 7 bases and J lost 1; bases outside the gene matches: 6. The CDR3 length is 14 residues. CDR1 is MNHNS, CDR2 SASEGT, per germline. This chain's CDR3 is CASKYDRANTEAFF. In DNA, the CDR3 is TGTGCCAGCAAATACGACAGGGCGAACACTGAAGCTTTCTTT.

V usage is TRBV29-1 and J usage is TRBJ2-7, with D tentatively TRBD2 (6 bases). Per germline, CDR1 SQVTM and CDR2 ANQGSEA. The CDR3 covers 13 residues. With 3 bases removed from V and 4 bases from J, the gap between germline ends came to 13 bases. The chain's CDR3 is CSVEEGRGYEQYF. The CDR3 bases are TGCAGCGTTGAGGAGGGACGAGGGTACGAGCAGTACTTC.

The CDR3 loop is CASSQESLAGRYEQYF. CDR3 DNA: TGCGCCAGCAGCCAAGAATCCCTGGCAGGAAGGTACGAGCAGTACTTC. The chain employs TRBV4-1 and TRBJ2-7, with D uncertain. The CDR3 loop spans 16 amino acids. Deletions cut 0 bases from V and 4 bases from J, with 16 bases between. Germline-derived CDR1 and CDR2 are MGHRA and YSYEKL.

J is TRBJ2-1 and V is TRBV5-1; 11 nucleotides match TRBD2. The CDR3 length is 19 residues. Germline CDR1 is SGHRS and CDR2 is YFSETQ. Unmatched junction bases numbered 13, after V lost 5 bases and J lost 0 bases. The CDR3 here is CASSKTGLAVIPSYNEQFF. The CDR3 region has the DNA TGCGCCAGCAGTAAAACGGGACTAGCGGTTATTCCCTCCTACAATGAGCAGTTCTTC. Drawing the rest from reference TRBV5-1 and TRBJ2-1, the complete variable domain is KAGVTQTPRYLIKTRGQQVTLSCSPISGHRSVSWYQQTPGQGLQFLFEYFSETQRNKGNFPGRFSGRQFSNSRSEMNVSTLELGDSALYLCASSKTGLAVIPSYNEQFFGPGTRLTVL.

The chain couples TRBV6-1 to TRBJ1-2; perhaps TRBD1 as D (6 bases). V gave up 2 bases and J gave up 6 bases, with 13 bases separating them. Germline V lookup: CDR1 MNHNS, CDR2 SASEGT. This CDR3 region has 14 residues. CDR3 loop: CASSEPQGSNGYTF. The CDR3, as DNA: TGTGCCAGCAGTGAACCACAGGGTAGTAATGGCTACACCTTC.

This clone was recorded once. The chain couples TRBV2 to TRBJ2-1; 8 nucleotides match TRBD2. CDR1 is SNHLY, CDR2 FYNNEI, per germline. Trimming removed 8 bases from V and 3 bases from J; junction bases left unmatched: 9. The CDR3 is made up of 15 amino acids. DNA for the CDR3: TGTGCCAGCCGACTGGCGGGGGGCCTCTACAATGAGCAGTTCTTC. Translation gives CASRLAGGLYNEQFF.

This chain uses TRBV7-6 with TRBJ2-2; D is ambiguous. The V gene lost 3 bases and the J gene lost 1 base, with 9 bases spanning the gap. Looked up from germline, CDR1 is SGHVS and CDR2 is FNYEAQ. The CDR3 is 15 residues long. DNA of the CDR3: TGTGCCAGCAGCTTCACCCTAAGGAACACCGGGGAGCTGTTTTTT. Residues: CASSFTLRNTGELFF.

The V gene is TRBV5-1, the J gene TRBJ1-1; the match to TRBD1 covers 8 bases. Germline trimming cut 4 bases from V and 6 bases from J; bases unmatched to any gene: 11. Germline V lookup: CDR1 SGHRS, CDR2 YFSETQ. CDR3 length: 15 residues. The CDR3 region is CASSPGQGRPPEAFF. In nucleotides, the CDR3 is TGCGCCAGCAGCCCCGGACAGGGACGTCCCCCTGAAGCTTTCTTT. Combining the CDR3 with reference TRBV5-1 and TRBJ1-1 gives the whole variable domain KAGVTQTPRYLIKTRGQQVTLSCSPISGHRSVSWYQQTPGQGLQFLFEYFSETQRNKGNFPGRFSGRQFSNSRSEMNVSTLELGDSALYLCASSPGQGRPPEAFFGQGTRLTVV.

In nucleotides, the CDR3 is TGTGCCAGCAGCTTGGCCGGGGGGGGGAGCTCCTACGAGCAGTACTTC. The encoded protein is CASSLAGGGSSYEQYF. The V gene is TRBV5-4, the J gene TRBJ2-7; TRBD2 matches 8 bases. The CDR3 contains 16 residues. CDR1 and CDR2 (germline): SGHNT, YYREEE (reference sequence). Losses at the gene ends were 0 bases for V and 0 bases for J; bases not matched to a gene: 5.

CDR3 protein: CASSGSGSAYEQYF. CDR3 nucleotide sequence: TGTGCCAGCAGTGGGAGCGGGAGCGCCTACGAGCAGTACTTC. The genes are TRBV27 and TRBJ2-7; 8 nucleotides match TRBD2. Germline V gene lookup returns CDR1 MNHEY and CDR2 SMNVEV (reference sequence). The CDR3 is made up of 14 amino acids. Trimming cost V 5 bases and J 2 bases; bases outside gene matches: 5.